These 21 T cell receptor beta chains were sequenced from one sample in a study of regulatory T cells in long-lasting Graves disease. The time point: persistent/refractory GD, antithyroid drugs over 5 years with positive TRAb. RNA from PBMCs was the source of the TCR library. Arm-PCR of CDR3 regions with iRepertoire HTBI primers generated TCR beta libraries. One entry per CDR3 protein, called by TCRdb with MiXCR from the multiplex PCR reads. The sample gives some 300,000 distinct CDR3 sequences, approximately 20% of which show up once; more than 55% is in the top ten. The sample was peripheral blood mononuclear cells (PBMCs), taken when the disease was refractory, from a patient treated with antithyroid drugs. These receptors were collected from a female donor with Graves disease.

CDR3 sequence reads: CASSLDGIYQPQHF. CDR3 in DNA: TGTGCCAGCAGCTTAGACGGTATCTATCAGCCCCAGCATTTT. The genes are TRBV7-6 and TRBJ1-5, with no clear D. V shed 1 base and J shed 5 bases, with 9 bases lying between them. Germline V gene lookup returns CDR1 SGHVS and CDR2 FNYEAQ. This CDR3 has 14 residues.

This clonotype was seen more than once but under ten times. This chain links TRBV6-9 with TRBJ2-7; TRBD2 matches at 7 bases. The CDR3 runs 15 residues. Trimming removed 3 bases from V and 2 bases from J; junction bases left unmatched: 7. Germline V gene lookup returns CDR1 MNHGY and CDR2 SVAAGI. In DNA form, the CDR3 reads TGTGCCAGCAGTTACGACCGGGACTACACCTACGAGCAGTACTTC. Its protein is CASSYDRDYTYEQYF.

The gene calls are TRBV30 and TRBJ1-1; a weak D match, TRBD1 (5 bases). Looked up from germline, CDR1 is GTSNPN and CDR2 is SVGIG (reference sequence). CDR3 length equals 15 residues. The germline V and J ends were trimmed by 3 bases and 0 bases, with 14 bases remaining between them. The CDR3, as DNA: TGTGCCTGGAGCACTAAGGACAACCTGAACACTGAAGCTTTCTTT. Translated, it gives CAWSTKDNLNTEAFF.

In its sample, this clonotype was seen many times. V and J are TRBV28 and TRBJ2-3; the match to TRBD1 covers 7 bases. The germline V gene has CDR1 MDHEN and CDR2 SYDVKM. There are 14 residues in the CDR3. Trimming cost V 6 bases and J 2 bases; bases outside gene matches: 5. The CDR3 spells CASRWDRHTDTQYF. CDR3 in DNA: TGTGCCAGCAGATGGGACAGACACACAGATACGCAGTATTTT.

The V call is TRBV6-2 or TRBV6-3, the J call TRBJ2-7; weak D call: TRBD1 (7 bases). The CDR3 sequence is 15 residues long. V was clipped by 5 bases and J by 3 bases, with 17 bases between them. The germline CDR1 and CDR2 sequences are MNHEY and SVGEGT. CDR3: CASSGGTALIYEQYF. Written as DNA, the CDR3 is TGTGCCAGCAGTGGAGGGACAGCCCTCATCTACGAGCAGTACTTC.

This clonotype was seen many times. This chain uses TRBV2 with TRBJ2-3; a possible D gene is TRBD2 (6 bases). In germline, CDR1 is SNHLY, CDR2 FYNNEI. Trimming cost V 0 bases and J 1 base, with 11 bases left between them. The CDR3 has 16 residues. The CDR3 nucleotides are TGTGCCAGCAGTGAAGCGTTGACGGGAGGCACAGATACGCAGTATTTT. Protein sequence: CASSEALTGGTDTQYF.

This clonotype was detected many times. This rearrangement joins TRBV2 to TRBJ2-7; 9 bases map to TRBD1. CDR3 size: 15 residues. CDR1 and CDR2 (germline): SNHLY, FYNNEI. V shed 4 bases, J shed 12 bases, and the junction held 16 bases outside the gene matches. In DNA form, the CDR3 reads TGTGCCAGCAGTGGGGGACAGGGCGTTTTCTCGAGGATGTACTTC. It is translated as CASSGGQGVFSRMYF.

This clonotype was observed a few times. The gene calls are TRBV20-1 and TRBJ2-7, with a possible D match to TRBD2 (5 bases). Germline values: CDR1 DFQATT, CDR2 SNEGSKA (reference sequence). Trimming shortened V by 5 bases and J by 4 bases, and 21 bases separated the two germline ends. The CDR3 runs 15 residues. DNA of the CDR3: TGCAGTGCTCAGGACCTAAGCGGAGAGGGATACGAGCAGTACTTC. It translates to CSAQDLSGEGYEQYF.

V gene TRBV10-3 combines with J gene TRBJ1-1; D gene unclear. This CDR3 is 14 amino acids long. CDR1 and CDR2 (germline): ENHRY, SYGVKD. V gave up 0 bases and J gave up 7 bases, with 12 bases separating them. As DNA, the CDR3 is TGTGCCATCAGTGAGTCGAGTGTCCGGGATGAAGCTTTCTTT. It translates to CAISESSVRDEAFF.

The chain is built from TRBV7-9 and TRBJ2-7, with TRBD2 matching 7 bases. The germline V gene has CDR1 SEHNR and CDR2 FQNEAQ (reference sequence). Germline trimming cut 6 bases from V and 2 bases from J; bases unmatched to any gene: 7. The CDR3 has 14 residues. Here the CDR3 DNA reads TGTGCCAGCAGTACTAGCGAGTCCCCCTACGAGCAGTACTTC. This sequence encodes CASSTSESPYEQYF. Combining the CDR3 with reference TRBV7-9 and TRBJ2-7 gives the whole variable domain DTGVSQNPRHKITKRGQNVTFRCDPISEHNRLYWYRQTLGQGPEFLTYFQNEAQLEKSRLLSDRFSAERPKGSFSTLEIQRTEQGDSAMYLCASSTSESPYEQYFGPGTRLTVT.

This clonotype occurred a few times. V usage is TRBV10-1 and J usage is TRBJ2-6, with a weak D call TRBD1 (7 bases). With 0 bases removed from V and 0 bases from J, the gap between germline ends came to 15 bases. The CDR3 spans 19 residues. Germline V gives CDR1 WNHNN, CDR2 SYGVQD (reference sequence). CDR3 sequence (DNA): TGCGCCAGCAGTGAGTCGGAGGGACAGATAAGCTCTGGGGCCAACGTCCTGACTTTC. Its protein is CASSESEGQISSGANVLTF.

V and J are TRBV4-1 and TRBJ2-7, with 11 positions matching TRBD2. Losses at the gene ends were 1 base for V and 3 bases for J; bases not matched to a gene: 5. CDR1 and CDR2 from the germline V gene are MGHRA and YSYEKL. CDR3 length: 16 amino acids. CDR3 protein: CASSQGPTSGNYEQYF. The DNA for the CDR3 is TGCGCCAGCAGCCAAGGCCCGACTAGCGGGAACTACGAGCAGTACTTC.

Concerning this clonotype: At one end, the junction sequence differs from germline, possibly due to a read error. This chain connects TRBV2 to TRBJ2-7, with 12 bases identical to TRBD2. The germline V gene has CDR1 SNHLY and CDR2 FYNNEI. CDR3 size: 16 residues. The CDR3 DNA follows: TGTGACAGCAGCGGTACTAGCGGGAGGAGCTCCTACGAGCAGTACTTC. This sequence encodes CDSSGTSGRSSYEQYF.

The genes are TRBV28 and TRBJ1-2; D is unresolved. The CDR3 extends over 14 amino acids. Trimming removed 4 bases from V and 0 bases from J, with 9 bases in between. Per germline, CDR1 MDHEN and CDR2 SYDVKM. CDR3: CASSSSPPNYGYTF. The CDR3 bases are TGTGCCAGCAGTTCAAGTCCGCCTAACTATGGCTACACCTTC.

There are many counts of this clonotype. The V call is TRBV3-1, the J call TRBJ1-2; D not resolved. This CDR3 is 16 amino acids long. Trimming removed 1 base at V and 4 bases at J, with 16 bases between. Germline CDR1 and CDR2: LGHDT and YNNKEL (reference sequence). The CDR3 sequence is CASSQVTLDNSYGYTF. In DNA, the CDR3 is TGTGCCAGCAGCCAAGTTACCCTCGACAATAGCTATGGCTACACCTTC.

V usage is TRBV20-1 and J usage is TRBJ2-7; 10 bases agree with TRBD1. V lost 5 bases and J lost 6; bases outside the gene matches: 4. This CDR3 has 12 residues. Germline V gene sequence: CDR1 DFQATT, CDR2 SNEGSKA (reference sequence). Here the CDR3 reads CSAPRDRGEQYF. The CDR3 coding sequence is TGCAGTGCTCCCCGGGACAGGGGCGAGCAGTACTTC.

This chain uses TRBV7-9 with TRBJ2-1; TRBD1 matches 11 bases. V was pared by 6 bases and J by 7 bases, with 14 bases of the junction left unmatched. Germline values: CDR1 SEHNR, CDR2 FQNEAQ (reference sequence). The CDR3 is 17 amino acids. The CDR3 DNA is TGTGCCAGCAGGTCCGGGACAGGGGGTGGGAGGAAGAATGAGCAGTTCTTC. This sequence encodes CASRSGTGGGRKNEQFF.

Comment on this clonotype: This may stem from a read error, because a much larger clone lies one nucleotide away. The V and J genes are TRBV28 and TRBJ2-7; D may be TRBD1 (6 bases). Germline values: CDR1 MDHEN, CDR2 SYDVKM. The CDR3 consists of 14 residues. The CDR3 spells CTSSTRTAPYEQYF. The CDR3 region has the DNA TGTACCAGCAGTACCAGGACAGCCCCCTACGAGCAGTACTTC.

This clonotype was seen at least ten times. The chain employs TRBV28 and TRBJ2-6; D is perhaps TRBD1 (5 bases). Germline V gene lookup returns CDR1 MDHEN and CDR2 SYDVKM. This CDR3 contains 15 residues. V lost 7 bases and J 4 bases, leaving 14 bases between the germline ends. CDR3 DNA sequence: TGTGCCAGCACCACTCCAGGGTTGGGGGCCAACGTCCTGACTTTC. It specifies CASTTPGLGANVLTF.

This chain connects TRBV7-9 to TRBJ2-1; no definite D call. Trimming pared 4 bases from V and 5 bases from J, leaving 21 bases between. This CDR3 region has 17 residues. From germline, CDR1 is SEHNR and CDR2 FQNEAQ (reference sequence). CDR3 region: CASSSFRTKARDNEQFF. CDR3 nucleotides: TGTGCCAGCAGCTCCTTCCGGACGAAAGCAAGGGACAATGAGCAGTTCTTC.

The J gene is TRBJ1-3, the V gene TRBV7-6; no clear D. Germline V CDR1 and CDR2: SGHVS, FNYEAQ. There are 16 residues in the CDR3. V dropped 0 bases and J dropped 0 bases, with 9 bases sitting between them. CDR3 in amino acids: CASSLALPGSGNTIYF. CDR3 DNA: TGTGCCAGCAGCTTAGCGCTCCCGGGCTCTGGAAACACCATATATTTT.